What follows are 29 T cell receptor beta chains derived from one specimen sequenced in a study of CD8 T cells in ankylosing spondylitis. Overall study findings and caveats: A TCR beta motif made of about 8 highly homologous variants seemed typical of ankylosing spondylitis blood.

These receptors lack a known antigen. Via MiXCR, TCRdb re-called the 5' RACE reads, giving one row per CDR3 protein. The table shows 700,000 to 1,000,000 distinct CDR3 sequences, with approximately 10% occurring only once. Source material: blood, either unsorted or a sorted T cell fraction (not recorded which). The receptors were sampled from a male donor with ankylosing spondylitis.

This clonotype occurred a few times. This chain uses TRBV4-3 with TRBJ1-2; D perhaps matches TRBD1 (5 bases). CDR1 and CDR2 from the germline V gene are LGHNA and YSLEER. The CDR3 has 14 amino acids. V lost 0 bases and J 5 bases, leaving 10 bases between the germline ends. In DNA form, the CDR3 reads TGCGCCAGCAGCCAAGACCAGGGACGGTATGGCTACACCTTC. Its translation is CASSQDQGRYGYTF.

This clonotype was seen only a few times. The rearrangement links TRBV4-1 to TRBJ2-1; 11 bases fit TRBD2. V lost 2 bases, J lost 12 bases, and 0 bases stayed unmatched. Germline assignment: CDR1 MGHRA and CDR2 YSYEKL. The CDR3 contains 12 residues. CDR3 region: CASSQLAGGQFF. The CDR3 DNA follows: TGCGCCAGCAGCCAACTAGCGGGAGGGCAGTTCTTC.

The chain couples TRBV20-1 to TRBJ2-3, with D possibly matching TRBD1 (5 bases). V was pared by 0 bases and J by 0 bases, with 10 bases between. This CDR3 region has 15 residues. From germline, CDR1 is DFQATT and CDR2 SNEGSKA (reference sequence). The CDR3 spells CSARDRRQSTDTQYF. CDR3 sequence (DNA): TGCAGTGCTAGAGATCGGCGACAGAGCACAGATACGCAGTATTTT.

V and J are TRBV20-1 and TRBJ2-3; D is unclear. The V gene's germline CDR1 is DFQATT and CDR2 SNEGSKA (reference sequence). V dropped 1 base and J dropped 1 base, with 9 bases sitting between them. The CDR3 extends over 14 amino acids. The CDR3 DNA reads as TGCAGTGCTAGAGGGACGGTTGGCACAGATACGCAGTATTTT. This encodes CSARGTVGTDTQYF.

This clonotype was picked up a small number of times. The chain uses TRBV5-6 and TRBJ2-3, with TRBD1 as a possible D gene (6 bases). V was pared by 4 bases and J by 0 bases, with 18 bases between. Germline lookup yields CDR1 SGHDT and CDR2 YYEEEE. This CDR3 contains 17 residues. The CDR3 DNA reads TGTGCCAGCAGCCTCACCGCAGGGGCGATTAGCACAGATACGCAGTATTTT. Amino acids: CASSLTAGAISTDTQYF.

This clonotype was detected ten times or more. The gene calls are TRBV6-5 and TRBJ2-2, with D tentatively TRBD1 or TRBD2 (5 bases each). Germline values: CDR1 MNHEY, CDR2 SVGAGI. The CDR3 is made up of 16 amino acids. The V and J ends lost 1 base and 6 bases respectively, with 15 bases between them. The CDR3: CASSYWGRRKAGELFF. CDR3 sequence (DNA): TGTGCCAGCAGTTACTGGGGACGGAGGAAGGCCGGGGAGCTGTTTTTT.

In its sample, this clonotype was seen many times. The CDR3 sequence: CSASLTGQNTEAFF. The CDR3 bases are TGCAGTGCTTCATTGACAGGACAGAACACTGAAGCTTTCTTT. The chain links TRBV20-1 to TRBJ1-1, with TRBD1 as a possible D gene (6 bases). The CDR3 spans 14 residues. V shed 5 bases and J shed 1 base, with 14 bases lying between them. CDR1 and CDR2 from the germline V gene are DFQATT and SNEGSKA (reference sequence).

This clonotype was observed many times. The rearrangement links TRBV20-1 to TRBJ2-3; 7 bases are a match to TRBD1. Germline CDR1 reads DFQATT; CDR2 reads SNEGSKA (reference sequence). This CDR3 spans 12 amino acids. With V trimmed by 8 bases and J by 5 bases, 7 bases remained unmatched. CDR3 sequence (DNA): TGCAGTTCACAGGGGTGGGGAGATACGCAGTATTTT. This encodes CSSQGWGDTQYF.

This clonotype turned up a few times. The chain couples TRBV20-1 to TRBJ2-5; 9 nucleotides match TRBD1. The CDR3 consists of 11 residues. Germline CDR1 reads DFQATT; CDR2 reads SNEGSKA (reference sequence). The CDR3 DNA reads as TGCAGGGGACAGGGCTGGGAGACCCAGTACTTC. Protein: CRGQGWETQYF.

Only a few counts were recorded for this clonotype. The chain combines TRBV7-2 with TRBJ2-5; no clear D gene. Germline V lookup: CDR1 SGHTA, CDR2 FQGNSA. This CDR3 has 15 residues. Trimming removed 0 bases at V and 1 base at J, with 9 bases between. As DNA, the CDR3 is TGTGCCAGCAGCTTAGCGCCAGGAGTCCAAGAGACCCAGTACTTC. Translation: CASSLAPGVQETQYF.

This chain joins TRBV5-6 and TRBJ1-5; D possibly corresponds to TRBD1 (5 bases). V dropped 6 bases and J dropped 3 bases, with 13 bases sitting between them. The germline CDR1 and CDR2 sequences are SGHDT and YYEEEE. The CDR3 totals 14 residues. The CDR3 region has the DNA TGTGCCAGCACCGTCGGGGGGAACAATCAGCCCCAGCATTTT. Amino acids: CASTVGGNNQPQHF.

The chain is built from TRBV2 and TRBJ1-5; 9 bases map to TRBD1. The CDR3 covers 14 residues. CDR1 and CDR2 from the germline V gene are SNHLY and FYNNEI. V lost 8 bases, J lost 5 bases, and 7 bases stayed unmatched. The DNA of the CDR3 is TGTGCCAGCGGCCGGGACAGGGTGGATCAGCCCCAGCATTTT. This codes for CASGRDRVDQPQHF.

This clonotype showed up many times. The chain combines TRBV12-3 or TRBV12-4 with TRBJ2-6; D may be TRBD2 (5 bases). The CDR3 is 14 residues long. V shed 7 bases and J shed 2 bases, with 9 bases lying between them. CDR3 nucleotides: TGTGCCAGCACTGGGAGCGCTGGGGCCAACGTCCTGACTTTC. It is translated as CASTGSAGANVLTF.

This clonotype was seen repeatedly, ten times or more. The J gene is TRBJ2-3, the V gene TRBV29-1, with D perhaps matching TRBD1 or TRBD2 (6 bases each). The germline V and J ends were trimmed by 7 bases and 7 bases, with 15 bases remaining between them. Germline V gives CDR1 SQVTM, CDR2 ANQGSEA. This CDR3 contains 12 residues. The CDR3 loop is CSGGLASNTQYF. CDR3 nucleotides: TGCAGCGGGGGGCTAGCGAGTAATACGCAGTATTTT.

This clonotype was found a few times. Written as DNA, the CDR3 is TGCAGTGCTCCTCGGTGGCCTGAAGCTTTCTTT. This gives the protein CSAPRWPEAFF. The chain uses TRBV20-1 and TRBJ1-1; the D is unclear. Germline V CDR1 and CDR2: DFQATT, SNEGSKA (reference sequence). The V gene lost 5 bases and the J gene lost 6 bases, with 10 bases spanning the gap. The CDR3 has 11 amino acids.

The chain is built from TRBV11-2 and TRBJ2-1; 7 nucleotides agree with TRBD2. The germline CDR1 and CDR2 sequences are SGHAT and FQNNGV. The trim removed 4 bases at V and 8 bases at J, leaving 11 bases unmatched. The length of the CDR3 is 15 residues. The CDR3 loop reads CASSSASGRGDEQFF. Written as DNA, the CDR3 is TGTGCCAGCAGCTCGGCTAGCGGCCGGGGGGATGAGCAGTTCTTC.

This clonotype was observed at least ten times. The gene calls are TRBV12-3 or TRBV12-4 and TRBJ1-2; 9 bases map to TRBD1. V gave up 3 bases and J gave up 8 bases; unmatched junction bases: 13. CDR3 length: 16 amino acids. The CDR3 region has the DNA TGTGCCAGCAGTTTTGAAGTCCCACAGGGGGCCAAAGGCTACACCTTC. Protein product: CASSFEVPQGAKGYTF.

There are a few counts of this clonotype. The chain recombines TRBV9 with TRBJ1-2; TRBD1 matches at 8 bases. CDR1 is SGDLS and CDR2 is YYNGEE in the germline V gene. Trimming cost V 3 bases and J 4 bases; bases outside gene matches: 5. The length of the CDR3 is 14 residues. CDR3 sequence: CASSAQGQVYGYTF. CDR3 sequence (DNA): TGTGCCAGCAGCGCACAGGGACAGGTCTATGGCTACACCTTC.

In this sample, this clonotype turned up many times. The chain recombines TRBV29-1 with TRBJ2-4, with 8 bases that match TRBD1. The V gene's germline CDR1 is SQVTM and CDR2 ANQGSEA. V lost 7 bases to trimming and J lost 9 bases; unmatched junction nucleotides: 8. The CDR3 runs to 12 residues. The CDR3 reads CSALTGVGIQYF. In DNA, the CDR3 is TGCAGCGCTCTGACAGGGGTCGGCATTCAGTACTTC.

This clonotype was recorded a few times. The chain recombines TRBV9 with TRBJ1-5; no clear D gene. Germline loops: CDR1 SGDLS, CDR2 YYNGEE. V was cut by 4 bases and J by 0 bases, with 8 bases left in between. The CDR3 has 14 residues. This CDR3 reads CASSPSYSNQPQHF. Here the CDR3 DNA reads TGTGCCAGCAGCCCTAGTTATAGCAATCAGCCCCAGCATTTT.

This clonotype turned up a few times. The chain has TRBV1 and TRBJ2-3. TRBV1 constitutes a pseudogene. CDR3 length: 17 amino acids. The CDR3 nucleotides read TGCACCAGCAGCCAAGATCATGATGAACCGTCGACGGATACGCAGTATTTT. This codes for CTSSQDHDEPSTDTQYF.

The rearrangement links TRBV5-1 to TRBJ1-1; the match to TRBD1 covers 9 bases. Germline V gives CDR1 SGHRS, CDR2 YFSETQ. After removal of 5 bases from V and 4 bases from J, the junction contained 12 bases not matched to a gene. This CDR3 has 16 amino acids. This CDR3 is CASRRGTGWGSTEAFF. The CDR3 bases are TGCGCCAGCAGGCGAGGGACAGGGTGGGGGAGCACTGAAGCTTTCTTT. Together with reference TRBV5-1 and TRBJ1-1, the CDR3 gives the full variable domain: KAGVTQTPRYLIKTRGQQVTLSCSPISGHRSVSWYQQTPGQGLQFLFEYFSETQRNKGNFPGRFSGRQFSNSRSEMNVSTLELGDSALYLCASRRGTGWGSTEAFFGQGTRLTVV.

J is TRBJ1-3 and V is TRBV5-5; D uncertain. Deletions cut 0 bases from V and 6 bases from J, with 10 bases between. Germline CDR1 reads SGHKS; CDR2 reads YYEKEE (reference sequence). The CDR3 loop spans 14 amino acids. This chain's CDR3 is CASSLVAEKNTIYF. CDR3 sequence (DNA): TGTGCCAGCAGCTTGGTGGCCGAGAAAAACACCATATATTTT.

This clonotype was counted only a few times. The chain couples TRBV24-1 to TRBJ2-3, with D possibly TRBD2 on 5 matching bases. CDR1 KGHDR and CDR2 SFDVKD come from the germline V gene. V shed 3 bases and J shed 2 bases, with 11 bases lying between them. The CDR3 length is 15 residues. CDR3 in amino acids: CATSDTGIHTDTQYF. The CDR3 DNA sequence: TGTGCCACCAGTGATACCGGGATCCACACAGATACGCAGTATTTT.

In its sample, this clonotype was seen a few times. The chain couples TRBV6-1 to TRBJ2-7; D is ambiguous. V was cut by 6 bases and J by 5 bases, with 11 bases left in between. The CDR3 length is 12 residues. CDR1 MNHNS and CDR2 SASEGT come from the germline V gene. The CDR3 nucleotides are TGTGCCAGCAGGCCAGAAAGAAACGAGCAGTACTTC. Amino acids: CASRPERNEQYF.

This clonotype appeared a few times. The chain couples TRBV12-3 or TRBV12-4 to TRBJ1-1; 8 bases fit TRBD1. Unmatched junction bases numbered 7, after V lost 3 bases and J lost 4 bases. The CDR3 loop spans 15 amino acids. The CDR3 DNA follows: TGTGCCAGCAGTTTGTCCAACAGGGGGGGCACTGAAGCTTTCTTT. Amino acid sequence: CASSLSNRGGTEAFF.

Details on this clonotype: One end of the junction is discordant with germline, which a read error may explain. This chain links TRBV7-7 with TRBJ2-2, with D unclear. CDR1 is SSHAT, CDR2 FNYEAQ, per germline (reference sequence). This CDR3 comprises 12 residues. The CDR3 bases are TGTGCTAGCAGCTTTCAGGCCGGGGAGCTGTTTTTT. It is translated as CASSFQAGELFF.

The chain employs TRBV30 and TRBJ1-1, with 7 bases aligning to TRBD1. Trimming removed 3 bases from V and 10 bases from J; junction bases left unmatched: 8. Germline V gives CDR1 GTSNPN, CDR2 SVGIG (reference sequence). The CDR3 runs 12 residues. The CDR3 sequence is CAWSRIQGGAFF. In DNA, the CDR3 is TGTGCCTGGAGCCGTATTCAGGGGGGAGCTTTCTTT.

The chain employs TRBV4-2 and TRBJ2-1, with TRBD2 identical over 7 bases. The trim removed 2 bases at V and 3 bases at J, leaving 7 bases unmatched. There are 16 residues in the CDR3. The germline V gene encodes CDR1 LGHNA and CDR2 YNFKEQ. As DNA, the CDR3 is TGTGCCAGCAGCCAAATAGCGTGGGAGGGCTACAATGAGCAGTTCTTC. The encoded protein is CASSQIAWEGYNEQFF.